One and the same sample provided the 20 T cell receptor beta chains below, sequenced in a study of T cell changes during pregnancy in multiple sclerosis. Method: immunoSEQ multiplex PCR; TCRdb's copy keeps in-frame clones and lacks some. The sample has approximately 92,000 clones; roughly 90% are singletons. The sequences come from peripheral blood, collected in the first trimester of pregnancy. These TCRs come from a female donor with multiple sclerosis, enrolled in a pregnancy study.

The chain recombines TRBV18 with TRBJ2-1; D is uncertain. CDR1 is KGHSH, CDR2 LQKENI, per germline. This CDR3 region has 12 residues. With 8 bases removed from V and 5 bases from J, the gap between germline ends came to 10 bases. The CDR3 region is CASAELHNEQFF. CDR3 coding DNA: TGTGCCAGCGCCGAGCTACACAATGAGCAGTTCTTC.

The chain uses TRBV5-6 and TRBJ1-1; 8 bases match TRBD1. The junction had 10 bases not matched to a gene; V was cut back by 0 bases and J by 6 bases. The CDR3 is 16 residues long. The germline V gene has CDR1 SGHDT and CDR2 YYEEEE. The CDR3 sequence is CASSLEGGTGVPEAFF. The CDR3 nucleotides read TGTGCCAGCAGCTTGGAGGGTGGGACAGGTGTACCTGAAGCTTTCTTT.

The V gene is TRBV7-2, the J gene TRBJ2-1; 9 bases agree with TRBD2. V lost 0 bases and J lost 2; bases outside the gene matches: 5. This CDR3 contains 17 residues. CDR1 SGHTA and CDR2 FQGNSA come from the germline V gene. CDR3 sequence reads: CASSLASVAGAYNEQFF. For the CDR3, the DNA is TGTGCCAGCAGCTTAGCGTCGGTAGCGGGAGCCTACAATGAGCAGTTCTTC. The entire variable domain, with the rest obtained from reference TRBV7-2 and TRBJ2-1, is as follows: GAGVSQSPSNKVTEKGKDVELRCDPISGHTALYWYRQSLGQGLEFLIYFQGNSAPDKSGLPSDRFSAERTGGSVSTLTIQRTQQEDSAVYLCASSLASVAGAYNEQFFGPGTRLTVL.

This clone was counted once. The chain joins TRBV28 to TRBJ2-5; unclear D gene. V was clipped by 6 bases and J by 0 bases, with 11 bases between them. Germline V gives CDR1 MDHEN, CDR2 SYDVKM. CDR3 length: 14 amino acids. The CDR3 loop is CASRFTAYQETQYF. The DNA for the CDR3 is TGTGCCAGCAGATTCACAGCTTACCAAGAGACCCAGTACTTC.

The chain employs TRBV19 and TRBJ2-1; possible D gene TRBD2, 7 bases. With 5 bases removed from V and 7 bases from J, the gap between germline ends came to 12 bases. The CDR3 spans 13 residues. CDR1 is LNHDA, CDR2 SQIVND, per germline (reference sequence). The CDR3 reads CASSWGGRNEQFF. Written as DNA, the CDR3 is TGTGCCAGTAGTTGGGGGGGCAGGAATGAGCAGTTCTTC.

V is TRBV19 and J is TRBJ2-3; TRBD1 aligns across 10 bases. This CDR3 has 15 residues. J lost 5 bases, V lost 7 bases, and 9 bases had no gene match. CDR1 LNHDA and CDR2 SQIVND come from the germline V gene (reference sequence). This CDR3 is CASNRDRGRIDTQYF. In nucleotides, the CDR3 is TGTGCCAGTAATCGAGACAGGGGGCGCATAGATACGCAGTATTTT.

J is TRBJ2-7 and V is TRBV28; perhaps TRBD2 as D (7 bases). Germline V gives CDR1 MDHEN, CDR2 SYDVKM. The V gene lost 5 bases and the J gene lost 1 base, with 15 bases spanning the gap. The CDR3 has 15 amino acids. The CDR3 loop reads CASSPGGQVSYEQYF. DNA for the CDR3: TGTGCCAGCAGTCCCGGGGGGCAGGTTTCCTACGAGCAGTACTTC.

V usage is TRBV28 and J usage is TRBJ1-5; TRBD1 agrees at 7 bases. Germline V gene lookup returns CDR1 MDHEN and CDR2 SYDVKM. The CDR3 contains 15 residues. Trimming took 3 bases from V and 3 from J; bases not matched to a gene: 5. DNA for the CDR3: TGTGCCAGCAGTTTTCTAGACAGGGACAATCAGCCCCAGCATTTT. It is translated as CASSFLDRDNQPQHF.

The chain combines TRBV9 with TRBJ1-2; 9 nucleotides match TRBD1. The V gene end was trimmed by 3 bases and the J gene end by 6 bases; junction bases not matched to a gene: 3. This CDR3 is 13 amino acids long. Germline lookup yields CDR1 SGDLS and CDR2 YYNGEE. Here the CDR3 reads CASSARTGDGYTF. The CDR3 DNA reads TGTGCCAGCAGCGCGCGGACAGGGGATGGCTACACCTTC.

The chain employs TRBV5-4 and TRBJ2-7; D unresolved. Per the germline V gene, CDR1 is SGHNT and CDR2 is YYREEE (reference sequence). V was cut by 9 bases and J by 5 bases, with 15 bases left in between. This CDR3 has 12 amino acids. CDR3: CATRVGLDEQYF. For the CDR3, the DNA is TGTGCCACCAGAGTGGGCCTCGACGAGCAGTACTTC.

CDR3 loop: CASSQDGQGGDEQFF. In DNA, the CDR3 is TGTGCCAGCAGCCAAGATGGGCAGGGGGGAGATGAGCAGTTCTTC. The V gene is TRBV4-2, the J gene TRBJ2-1; D might be TRBD1 (7 bases). From germline, CDR1 is LGHNA and CDR2 YNFKEQ. V was clipped by 0 bases and J by 8 bases, with 14 bases between them. CDR3 size: 15 residues.

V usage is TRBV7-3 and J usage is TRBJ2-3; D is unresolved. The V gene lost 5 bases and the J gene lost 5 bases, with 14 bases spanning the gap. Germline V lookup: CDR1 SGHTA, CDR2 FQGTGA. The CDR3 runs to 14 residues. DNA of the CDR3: TGTGCCAGCAGCCCCCCCGGAAGAGGAGATACGCAGTATTTT. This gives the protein CASSPPGRGDTQYF.

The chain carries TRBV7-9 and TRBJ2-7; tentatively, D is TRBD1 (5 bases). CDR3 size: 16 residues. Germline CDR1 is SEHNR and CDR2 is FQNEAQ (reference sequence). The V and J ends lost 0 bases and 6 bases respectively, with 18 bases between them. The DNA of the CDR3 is TGTGCCAGCAGCTTAGCGGGGCAGGGTGGCGTTGGCGAGCAGTACTTC. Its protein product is CASSLAGQGGVGEQYF.

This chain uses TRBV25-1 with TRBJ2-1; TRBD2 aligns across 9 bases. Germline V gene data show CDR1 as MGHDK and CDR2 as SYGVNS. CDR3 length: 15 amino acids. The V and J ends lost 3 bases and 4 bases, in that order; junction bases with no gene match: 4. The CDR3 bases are TGTGCCAGCAGTGACAGCGGGAGGCCTTACAATGAGCAGTTCTTC. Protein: CASSDSGRPYNEQFF.

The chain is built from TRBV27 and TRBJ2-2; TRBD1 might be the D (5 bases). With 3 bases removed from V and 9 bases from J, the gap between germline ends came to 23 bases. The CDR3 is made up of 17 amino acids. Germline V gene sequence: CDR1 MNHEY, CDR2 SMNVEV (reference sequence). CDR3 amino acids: CASSFFGSQGLSWELFF. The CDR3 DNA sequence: TGTGCCAGCAGTTTCTTCGGGTCTCAGGGTCTTTCCTGGGAGCTGTTTTTT.

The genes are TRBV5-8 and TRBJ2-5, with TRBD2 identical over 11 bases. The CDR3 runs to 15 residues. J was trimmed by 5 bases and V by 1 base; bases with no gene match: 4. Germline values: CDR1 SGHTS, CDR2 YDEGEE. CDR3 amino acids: CASSLLAGGQETQYF. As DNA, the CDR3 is TGTGCCAGCAGCTTGTTAGCGGGAGGGCAGGAGACCCAGTACTTC.

The CDR3 region is CASSLSPSNEQFF. The CDR3 DNA follows: TGTGCCAGCAGTTTATCCCCCAGCAATGAGCAGTTCTTC. This chain uses TRBV27 with TRBJ2-1; no clear D gene. CDR3 size: 13 residues. Trimming removed 0 bases at V and 6 bases at J, with 6 bases between. Germline V lookup: CDR1 MNHEY, CDR2 SMNVEV (reference sequence).

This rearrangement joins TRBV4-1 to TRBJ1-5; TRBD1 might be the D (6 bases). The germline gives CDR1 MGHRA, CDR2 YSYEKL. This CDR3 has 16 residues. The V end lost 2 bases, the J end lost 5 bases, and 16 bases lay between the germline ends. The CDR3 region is CASSQTGRGNHQPQHF. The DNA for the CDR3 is TGCGCCAGCAGCCAAACAGGGAGAGGCAATCATCAGCCCCAGCATTTT.

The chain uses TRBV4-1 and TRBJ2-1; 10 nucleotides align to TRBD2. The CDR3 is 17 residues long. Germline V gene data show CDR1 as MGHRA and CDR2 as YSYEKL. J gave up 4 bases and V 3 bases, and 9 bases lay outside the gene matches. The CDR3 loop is CASSHVLAGVRYNEQFF. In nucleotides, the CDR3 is TGCGCCAGCAGCCACGTTCTAGCGGGAGTCAGGTACAATGAGCAGTTCTTC.

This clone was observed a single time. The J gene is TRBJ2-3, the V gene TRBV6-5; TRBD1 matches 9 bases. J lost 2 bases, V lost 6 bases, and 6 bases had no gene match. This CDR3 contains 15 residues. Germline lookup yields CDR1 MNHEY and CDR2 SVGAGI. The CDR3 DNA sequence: TGTGCCAGCAGGCGGGACAGGGTGGTCACAGATACGCAGTATTTT. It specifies CASRRDRVVTDTQYF.